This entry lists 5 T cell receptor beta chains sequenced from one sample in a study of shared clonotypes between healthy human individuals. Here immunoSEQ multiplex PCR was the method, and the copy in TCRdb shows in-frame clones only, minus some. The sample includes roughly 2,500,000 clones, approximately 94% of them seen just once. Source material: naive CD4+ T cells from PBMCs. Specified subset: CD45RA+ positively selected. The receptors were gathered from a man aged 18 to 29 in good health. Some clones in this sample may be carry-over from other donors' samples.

CDR3 nucleotide sequence: TGTGCCAGCAGCTCCAGGGCGGCCGGGGAGCTGTTTTTT. It codes for CASSSRAAGELFF. This chain connects TRBV7-3 to TRBJ2-2; weak D call: TRBD1 (5 bases). This CDR3 has 13 amino acids. CDR1 is SGHTA and CDR2 is FQGTGA in the germline V gene. V was clipped by 4 bases and J by 6 bases, with 9 bases between them.

The CDR3 is CASSSASTGQFF. CDR3 nucleotide sequence: TGTGCCAGCAGCTCAGCTAGTACTGGGCAGTTCTTC. The V gene is TRBV7-3, the J gene TRBJ2-1; no reliable D call. CDR1 SGHTA and CDR2 FQGTGA come from the germline V gene. The CDR3 has 12 residues. V shed 4 bases and J shed 12 bases, with 13 bases lying between them.

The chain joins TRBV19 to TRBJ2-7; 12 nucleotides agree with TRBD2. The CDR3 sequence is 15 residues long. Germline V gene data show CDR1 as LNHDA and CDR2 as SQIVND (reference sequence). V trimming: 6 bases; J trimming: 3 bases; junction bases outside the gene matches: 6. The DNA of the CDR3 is TGTGCCAGTAGATCCACTAGCGGGAGGTTCTACGAGCAGTACTTC. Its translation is CASRSTSGRFYEQYF.

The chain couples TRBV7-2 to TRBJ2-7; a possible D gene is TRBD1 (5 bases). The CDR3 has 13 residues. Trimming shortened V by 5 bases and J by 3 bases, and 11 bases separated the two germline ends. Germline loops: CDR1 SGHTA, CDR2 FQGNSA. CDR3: CASSPRVRYEQYF. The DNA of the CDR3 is TGTGCCAGCAGCCCCAGGGTCCGCTACGAGCAGTACTTC.

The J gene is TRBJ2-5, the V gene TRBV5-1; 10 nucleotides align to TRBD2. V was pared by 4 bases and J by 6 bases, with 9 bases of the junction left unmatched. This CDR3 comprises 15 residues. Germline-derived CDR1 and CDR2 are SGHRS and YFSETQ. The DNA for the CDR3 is TGCGCCAGCAGCCCGGGGGGACTAGCGATACAGACCCAGTACTTC. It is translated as CASSPGGLAIQTQYF.